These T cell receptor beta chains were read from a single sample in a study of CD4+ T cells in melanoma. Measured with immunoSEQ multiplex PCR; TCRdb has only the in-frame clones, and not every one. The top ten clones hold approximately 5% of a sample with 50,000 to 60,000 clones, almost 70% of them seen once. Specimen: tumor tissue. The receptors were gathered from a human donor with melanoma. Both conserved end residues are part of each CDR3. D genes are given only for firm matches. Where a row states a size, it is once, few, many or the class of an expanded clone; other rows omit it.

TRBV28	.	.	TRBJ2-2	TGTGCCAGCAGTTCGTTTGGGACTTCGAACACCGGGGAGCTGTTTTTT	CASSSFGTSNTGELFF
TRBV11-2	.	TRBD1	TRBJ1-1	TGTGCCAGCAGCTCTGACAGGGACACTGAAGCTTTCTTT	CASSSDRDTEAFF
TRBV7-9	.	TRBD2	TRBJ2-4	TGTGCCAGCAGCTTACAGCGGGGGGCGATGAACATTCAGTACTTC	CASSLQRGAMNIQYF
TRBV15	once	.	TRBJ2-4	TGTGCCACCAGCAGAGGGGGATCCCTAGCCAAAAACATTCAGTACTTC	CATSRGGSLAKNIQYF
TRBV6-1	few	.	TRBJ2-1	TGTGCCAGCAGTGCCCGGGACGGGTACAATGAGCAGTTCTTC	CASSARDGYNEQFF
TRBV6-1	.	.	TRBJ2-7	TGTGCCAGCAGTGAAGGGGGGCTCCGAACCTACGAGCAGTACTTC	CASSEGGLRTYEQYF
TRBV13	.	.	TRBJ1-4	TGTGCCAGCAGCTCCCAACGAAACAGGCGTACAGGAAAACTGTTTTTT	CASSSQRNRRTGKLFF
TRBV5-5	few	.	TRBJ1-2	TGTGCCAGCAGCTTGTTAGTACCGAGGGCCCGGGGCTATGGCTACACCTTC	CASSLLVPRARGYGYTF
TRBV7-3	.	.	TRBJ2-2	TGTGCCAGCAGTTTAGGTCCAGGGAAGTGGAGCGGGGAGCTGTTTTTT	CASSLGPGKWSGELFF
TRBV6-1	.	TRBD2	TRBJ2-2	TGTGCCAGCACTACTCTAGCGGGGGGCACCGGGGAGCTGTTTTTT	CASTTLAGGTGELFF
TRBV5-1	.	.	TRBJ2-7	TGCGCCAGCAGCCCCGCAGGGTCCCCTTACGAGCAGTACTTC	CASSPAGSPYEQYF
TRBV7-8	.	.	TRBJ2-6	TGTGCCAGCTTCTCCAGCTCTGGGGCCAACGTCCTGACTTTC	CASFSSSGANVLTF
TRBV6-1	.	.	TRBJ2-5	TGTGCCTCCCAACCCCAGGAACAAGAGACCCAGTACTTC	CASQPQEQETQYF
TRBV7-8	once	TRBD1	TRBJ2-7	TGTGCCAGCAGCTTACAGGGGGCTTCCTACGAGCAGTACTTC	CASSLQGASYEQYF
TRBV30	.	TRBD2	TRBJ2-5	TGTGCCTGGAGTGCAATGGGGGGGGGTACCTCCCGGGCAGAGACCCAGTACTTC	CAWSAMGGGTSRAETQYF
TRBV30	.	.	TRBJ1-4	TGTGCCTGGAGTGTACCTGGGTCGAACGAAAAACTGTTTTTT	CAWSVPGSNEKLFF
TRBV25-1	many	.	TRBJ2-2	TGTGCCAGCAGTGAATTTGGGACCGGGGAGCTGTTTTTT	CASSEFGTGELFF
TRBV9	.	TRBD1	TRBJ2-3	TGTGCCAGCAGCGTAAGACAGGGTACAGATACGCAGTATTTT	CASSVRQGTDTQYF
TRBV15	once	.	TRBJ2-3	TGTGCCACCAGCAGAGATCTACTTTCAGATACGCAGTATTTT	CATSRDLLSDTQYF
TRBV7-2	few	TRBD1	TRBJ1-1	TGTGCCAGCAGCCCGGGGACAGGGGAGAACACTGAAGCTTTCTTT	CASSPGTGENTEAFF
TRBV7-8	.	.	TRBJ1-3	TGTGCCAGCAGCTCTGGAAGTTCTGGGAACACCATATATTTT	CASSSGSSGNTIYF
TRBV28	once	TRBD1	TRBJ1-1	TGTGCCAGCAGTTACTCCCGGGACAGGGGACCAGAAGCTTTCTTT	CASSYSRDRGPEAFF